The present entry profiles one T cell receptor (beta chain) with its context. V was clipped by 3 bases and J by 4 bases, with 16 bases between them. The CDR3 totals 15 residues. Germline values: CDR1 SGDLS, CDR2 YYNGEE. TCRdb's table, derived via immunoSEQ multiplex PCR, lists solely in-frame clones and lacks some. The sample lists more than 60,000 clones, approximately 91% occurring once. The data are from a study of control samples from healthy donors and cancer patients. The receptor was derived from a woman aged 50 to 65 with colorectal cancer. Sequenced sample: PBMCs. This chain links TRBV9 with TRBJ1-1; D perhaps matches TRBD1 (6 bases). The CDR3: CASSGIGRGPTEAFF. The CDR3 nucleotides are TGTGCCAGCAGCGGCATCGGTCGGGGGCCCACTGAAGCTTTCTTT.